This T cell receptor beta chain was sequenced for a study of T cell changes during pregnancy in multiple sclerosis. Only in-frame clones appear in the TCRdb table, and some are missing; sequencing was by immunoSEQ multiplex PCR. The sample has 100,000 or so clones, about 89% seen once; the top ten hold 3.5%. The V end was cut by 4 bases, the J end by 4 bases, with 17 bases between. Germline CDR1 reads SGHNT; CDR2 reads YYREEE (reference sequence). The CDR3 length is 15 residues. The TCR comes from a female donor with multiple sclerosis, enrolled in a pregnancy study. Sequenced material: peripheral blood, taken after pregnancy. V is TRBV5-4 and J is TRBJ2-5, with D possibly matching TRBD1 (6 bases). The CDR3 reads CASSQGAGVGETQYF. The CDR3 bases are TGTGCCAGCAGCCAAGGGGCAGGGGTTGGAGAGACCCAGTACTTC.